This TCR beta chain was profiled in a study of cytomegalovirus exposure and HLA in healthy donors. There are a few counts of this clone. What it recognizes is unknown. Sequencing was performed with immunoSEQ multiplex PCR; in TCRdb, only in-frame clones are kept and a portion is missing. The sample has about 150,000 clones, 86% seen once; the top ten hold about a fifth. Study results and caveats: Most TCR sequences were uncommon, yet certain public TCRs appeared in many donors.

CDR3 length: 14 amino acids. Germline CDR1 and CDR2: SEHNR and FQNEAQ (reference sequence). Losses at the gene ends were 5 bases for V and 0 bases for J; bases not matched to a gene: 3. The chain uses TRBV7-9 and TRBJ1-2; TRBD1 matches 7 bases. Material for sequencing was PBMCs. This TCR was sampled from a young man in good health and CMV-seropositive. The CDR3 reads CASSIQGANYGYTF. As DNA, the CDR3 is TGTGCCAGCAGCATTCAGGGGGCTAACTATGGCTACACCTTC.